These 11 T cell receptor beta chains were all obtained from the same sample, sequenced in a study of blood T cell repertoires in COVID-19. Some clones are missing from TCRdb's copy, which holds only in-frame ones; the method was immunoSEQ multiplex PCR. The profile shows about 240,000 clones, roughly 90% of them singletons. Sequences were obtained from peripheral blood. These receptors originate from a man aged 55 to 69 with acute or convalescent COVID-19.

The genes are TRBV10-1 and TRBJ2-2; 12 bases align to TRBD2. Unmatched junction bases numbered 9, after V lost 10 bases and J lost 6 bases. Germline CDR1 is WNHNN and CDR2 is SYGVQD (reference sequence). The CDR3 covers 15 residues. Here the CDR3 reads CATSQTSGSSGELFF. The CDR3 DNA is TGCGCCACCTCACAGACTAGCGGGAGTTCCGGGGAGCTGTTTTTT.

The chain is built from TRBV6-5 and TRBJ1-1; the match to TRBD1 covers 8 bases. Germline values: CDR1 MNHEY, CDR2 SVGAGI. This CDR3 is built from 15 residues. The ends lost 0 bases at V and 10 bases at J; junction bases unmatched: 10. CDR3 coding DNA: TGTGCCAGCAGTTACTCGACAGGGGAATCGGTCGGAGCTTTCTTT. Protein product: CASSYSTGESVGAFF.

The V and J genes are TRBV6-2 or TRBV6-3 and TRBJ2-7; D is possibly TRBD2 (5 bases). V lost 0 bases, J lost 1 base, and 25 bases lay in between. Germline values: CDR1 MNHEY, CDR2 SVGEGT. This CDR3 is built from 20 residues. The CDR3 nucleotides read TGTGCCAGCAGTTACTCGGCTTTCAGTCTCGGGAACCGGGTATCCTACGAGCAGTACTTC. Protein: CASSYSAFSLGNRVSYEQYF.

V and J are TRBV24-1 and TRBJ2-5; 10 positions match TRBD1. V was clipped by 4 bases and J by 2 bases; unmatched bases: 3. The length of the CDR3 is 15 residues. Germline lookup yields CDR1 KGHDR and CDR2 SFDVKD. The CDR3 DNA reads TGTGCCACCAGTGACCGGACAGGGGGGCAAGAGACCCAGTACTTC. Its translation is CATSDRTGGQETQYF.

The chain combines TRBV5-1 with TRBJ2-5, with TRBD1 matching over 11 bases. The V segment lost 3 bases and the J segment 4 bases; nucleotides outside the gene matches: 17. CDR1 SGHRS and CDR2 YFSETQ come from the germline V gene. The CDR3 consists of 19 residues. The CDR3 spells CASSYPGGDRGSPAETQYF. The CDR3 DNA reads TGCGCCAGCAGCTACCCCGGTGGGGACAGGGGGTCCCCCGCAGAGACCCAGTACTTC.

The CDR3 reads CAWSVLGGHSPLHF. Here the CDR3 DNA reads TGTGCCTGGAGTGTATTAGGAGGGCATTCACCCCTCCACTTT. The chain combines TRBV30 with TRBJ1-6, with D hard to call. The CDR3 consists of 14 residues. V was pared by 0 bases and J by 8 bases, with 11 bases between. CDR1 GTSNPN and CDR2 SVGIG come from the germline V gene (reference sequence).

The V call is TRBV5-1, the J call TRBJ2-1; no reliable D call. V was shortened by 3 bases and J by 8 bases, with 6 bases between the two germline ends. CDR3 length: 11 residues. Germline V lookup: CDR1 SGHRS, CDR2 YFSETQ. The CDR3 region is CASSSLDEQFF. The CDR3 nucleotides read TGCGCCAGCAGCTCCCTCGATGAGCAGTTCTTC.

The J gene is TRBJ1-4, the V gene TRBV6-5; 8 bases fit TRBD1. With V trimmed by 8 bases and J by 3 bases, 8 bases remained unmatched. From germline, CDR1 is MNHEY and CDR2 SVGAGI. The CDR3 consists of 15 residues. The CDR3: CASRYGQGPNEKLFF. DNA of the CDR3: TGTGCCAGCCGATACGGACAGGGCCCTAATGAAAAACTGTTTTTT.

The CDR3 spells CASSVVGRGSLDEQFF. CDR3 nucleotides: TGTGCCAGCAGCGTAGTTGGGCGGGGGTCTTTGGATGAGCAGTTCTTC. V gene TRBV9 combines with J gene TRBJ2-1; 7 bases map to TRBD2. Trimming removed 0 bases from V and 8 bases from J; junction bases left unmatched: 11. Germline V gene lookup returns CDR1 SGDLS and CDR2 YYNGEE. This CDR3 has 16 residues.

The CDR3 nucleotides read TGTGCCACCGATACAGGGGGTGGAAACACCATATATTTT. This encodes CATDTGGGNTIYF. The V and J genes are TRBV19 and TRBJ1-3; 8 bases map to TRBD1. This CDR3 contains 13 residues. Germline CDR1 is LNHDA and CDR2 is SQIVND (reference sequence). The trim removed 10 bases at V and 3 bases at J, leaving 5 bases unmatched.

The chain carries TRBV7-6 and TRBJ2-7; 9 bases map to TRBD2. Germline values: CDR1 SGHVS, CDR2 FNYEAQ. Germline trimming cut 2 bases from V and 0 bases from J; bases unmatched to any gene: 11. CDR3 length: 18 amino acids. In nucleotides, the CDR3 is TGTGCCAGCAGCTTATCCCCTGGGGTAGCGGGGGCCTCCTACGAGCAGTACTTC. The encoded protein is CASSLSPGVAGASYEQYF. Full variable domain (missing parts from reference TRBV7-6 and TRBJ2-7): GAGVSQSPRYKVTKRGQDVALRCDPISGHVSLYWYRQALGQGPEFLTYFNYEAQQDKSGLPNDRFSAERPEGSISTLTIQRTEQRDSAMYRCASSLSPGVAGASYEQYFGPGTRLTVT.